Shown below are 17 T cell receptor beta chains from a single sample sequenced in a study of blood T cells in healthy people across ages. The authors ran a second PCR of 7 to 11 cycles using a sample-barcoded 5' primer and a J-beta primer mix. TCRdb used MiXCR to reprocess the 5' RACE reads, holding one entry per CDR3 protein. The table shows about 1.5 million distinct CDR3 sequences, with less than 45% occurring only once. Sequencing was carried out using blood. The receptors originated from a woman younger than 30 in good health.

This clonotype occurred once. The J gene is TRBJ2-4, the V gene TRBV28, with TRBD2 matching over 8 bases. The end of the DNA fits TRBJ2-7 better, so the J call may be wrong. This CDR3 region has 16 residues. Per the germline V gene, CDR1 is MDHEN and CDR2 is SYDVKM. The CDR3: CASSPFSRLASYEQYF. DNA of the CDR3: TGTGCCAGCAGTCCCTTTTCTAGACTAGCGAGTTACGAGCAGTACTTC.

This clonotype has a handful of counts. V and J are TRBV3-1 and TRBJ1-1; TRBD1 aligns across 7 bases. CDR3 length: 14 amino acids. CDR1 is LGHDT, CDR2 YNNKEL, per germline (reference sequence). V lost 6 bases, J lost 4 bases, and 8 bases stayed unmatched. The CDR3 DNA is TGTGCCAGCAGGCCTAGGGGGCTGAGCACTGAAGCTTTCTTT. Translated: CASRPRGLSTEAFF.

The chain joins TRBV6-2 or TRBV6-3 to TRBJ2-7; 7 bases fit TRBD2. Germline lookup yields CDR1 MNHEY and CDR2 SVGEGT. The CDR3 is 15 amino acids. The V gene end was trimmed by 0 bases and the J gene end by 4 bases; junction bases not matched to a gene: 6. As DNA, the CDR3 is TGTGCCAGCAGTTACTCCGGGACTATCTTTTACGAGCAGTACTTC. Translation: CASSYSGTIFYEQYF.

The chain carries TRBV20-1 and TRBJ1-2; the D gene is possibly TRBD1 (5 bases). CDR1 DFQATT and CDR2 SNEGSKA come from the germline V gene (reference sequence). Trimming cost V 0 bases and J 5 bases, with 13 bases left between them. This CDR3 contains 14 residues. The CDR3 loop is CSARDQGRLYGYTF. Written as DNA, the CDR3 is TGCAGTGCTAGAGATCAGGGACGGCTATATGGCTACACCTTC.

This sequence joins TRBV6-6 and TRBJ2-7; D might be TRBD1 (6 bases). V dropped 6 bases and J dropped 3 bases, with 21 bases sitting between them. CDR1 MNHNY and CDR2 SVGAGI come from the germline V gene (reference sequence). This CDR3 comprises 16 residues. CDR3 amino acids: CASSPGWAGEDYEQYF. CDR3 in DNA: TGTGCCAGCAGCCCAGGGTGGGCAGGGGAAGACTACGAGCAGTACTTC.

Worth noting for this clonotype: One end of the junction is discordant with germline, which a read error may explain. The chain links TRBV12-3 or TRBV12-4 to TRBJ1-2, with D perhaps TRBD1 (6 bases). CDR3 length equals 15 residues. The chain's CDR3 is CASSWPGGGNYGHTF. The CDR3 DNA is TGTGCCAGCAGCTGGCCCGGGGGCGGTAACTATGGCCACACCTTC.

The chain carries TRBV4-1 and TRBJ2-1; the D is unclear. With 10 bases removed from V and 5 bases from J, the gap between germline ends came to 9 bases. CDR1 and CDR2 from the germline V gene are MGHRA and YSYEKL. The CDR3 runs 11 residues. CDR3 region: CATGFNNEQFF. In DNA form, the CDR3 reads TGCGCCACTGGATTTAACAATGAGCAGTTCTTC.

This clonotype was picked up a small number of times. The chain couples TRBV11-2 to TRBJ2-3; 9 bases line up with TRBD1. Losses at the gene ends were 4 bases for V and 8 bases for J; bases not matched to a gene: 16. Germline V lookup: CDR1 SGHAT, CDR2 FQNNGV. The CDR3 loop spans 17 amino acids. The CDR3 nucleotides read TGTGCCAGCAGCTCCCCGGCGGGACAGGGACCCGTTAGTACGCAGTATTTT. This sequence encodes CASSSPAGQGPVSTQYF.

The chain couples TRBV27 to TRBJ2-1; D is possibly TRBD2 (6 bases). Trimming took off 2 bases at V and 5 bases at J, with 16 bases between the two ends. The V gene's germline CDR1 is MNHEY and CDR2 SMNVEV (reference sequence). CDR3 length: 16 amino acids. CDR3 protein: CASSLLIAAEDNEQFF. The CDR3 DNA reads TGTGCCAGCAGTTTACTAATAGCGGCCGAAGACAATGAGCAGTTCTTC.

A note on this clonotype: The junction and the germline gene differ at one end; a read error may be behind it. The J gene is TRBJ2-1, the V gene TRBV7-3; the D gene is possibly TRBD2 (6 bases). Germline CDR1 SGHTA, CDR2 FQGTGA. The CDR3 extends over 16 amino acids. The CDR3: CVSSLSVTAGHNEQFF. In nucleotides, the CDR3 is TGTGTCAGCAGCTTATCAGTCACGGCGGGACACAATGAGCAGTTCTTC.

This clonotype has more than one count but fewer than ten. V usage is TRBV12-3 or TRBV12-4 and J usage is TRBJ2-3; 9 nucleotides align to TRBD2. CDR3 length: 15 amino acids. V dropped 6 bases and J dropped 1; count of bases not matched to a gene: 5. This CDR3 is CASRARGGRTDTQYF. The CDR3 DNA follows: TGTGCCAGCAGAGCGCGGGGGGGCCGCACAGATACGCAGTATTTT.

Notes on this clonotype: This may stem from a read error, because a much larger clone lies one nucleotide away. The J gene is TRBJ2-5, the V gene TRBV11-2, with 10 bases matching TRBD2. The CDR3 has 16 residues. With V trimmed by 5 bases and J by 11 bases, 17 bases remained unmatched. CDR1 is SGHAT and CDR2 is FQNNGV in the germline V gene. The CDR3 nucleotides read TGTGCCAGCAGCCCTCTATGGACTAGCGGAAACAATGAGCAGTACTTC. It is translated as CASSPLWTSGNNEQYF.

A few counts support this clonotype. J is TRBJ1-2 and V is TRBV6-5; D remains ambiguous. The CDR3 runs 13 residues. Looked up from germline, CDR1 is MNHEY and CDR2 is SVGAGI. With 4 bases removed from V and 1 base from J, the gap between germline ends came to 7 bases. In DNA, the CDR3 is TGTGCCAGCAGTTCTCGGAATAACTATGGCTACACCTTC. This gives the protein CASSSRNNYGYTF.

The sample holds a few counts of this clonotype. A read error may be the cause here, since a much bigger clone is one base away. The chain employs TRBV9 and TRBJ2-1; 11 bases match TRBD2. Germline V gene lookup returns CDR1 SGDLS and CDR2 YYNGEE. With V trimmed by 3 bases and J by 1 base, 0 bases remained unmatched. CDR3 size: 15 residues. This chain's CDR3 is CASSASGRSYNEQFF. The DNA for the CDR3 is TGTGCCAGCAGCGCTAGCGGGAGGTCCTACAATGAGCAGTTCTTC.

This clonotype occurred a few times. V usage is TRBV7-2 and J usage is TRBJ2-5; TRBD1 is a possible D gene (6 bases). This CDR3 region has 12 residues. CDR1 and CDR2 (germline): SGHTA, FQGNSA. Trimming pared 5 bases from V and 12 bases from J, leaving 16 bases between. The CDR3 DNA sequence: TGTGCCAGCAGCCCCGACAGGTCCCCGAAGTACTTC. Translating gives CASSPDRSPKYF.

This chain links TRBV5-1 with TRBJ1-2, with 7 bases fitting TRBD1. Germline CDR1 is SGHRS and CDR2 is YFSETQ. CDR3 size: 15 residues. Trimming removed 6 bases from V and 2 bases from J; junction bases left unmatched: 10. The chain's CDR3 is CASTPDRGRNYGYTF. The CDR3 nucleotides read TGCGCCAGCACCCCGGATAGGGGGCGAAACTATGGCTACACCTTC.

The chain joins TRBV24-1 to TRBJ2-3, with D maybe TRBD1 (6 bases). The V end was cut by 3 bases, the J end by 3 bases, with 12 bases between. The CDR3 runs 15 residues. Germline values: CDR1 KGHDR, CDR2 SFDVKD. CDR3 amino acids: CATSDATGRTDTQYF. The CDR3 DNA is TGTGCCACCAGTGATGCGACAGGTCGAACAGATACGCAGTATTTT.